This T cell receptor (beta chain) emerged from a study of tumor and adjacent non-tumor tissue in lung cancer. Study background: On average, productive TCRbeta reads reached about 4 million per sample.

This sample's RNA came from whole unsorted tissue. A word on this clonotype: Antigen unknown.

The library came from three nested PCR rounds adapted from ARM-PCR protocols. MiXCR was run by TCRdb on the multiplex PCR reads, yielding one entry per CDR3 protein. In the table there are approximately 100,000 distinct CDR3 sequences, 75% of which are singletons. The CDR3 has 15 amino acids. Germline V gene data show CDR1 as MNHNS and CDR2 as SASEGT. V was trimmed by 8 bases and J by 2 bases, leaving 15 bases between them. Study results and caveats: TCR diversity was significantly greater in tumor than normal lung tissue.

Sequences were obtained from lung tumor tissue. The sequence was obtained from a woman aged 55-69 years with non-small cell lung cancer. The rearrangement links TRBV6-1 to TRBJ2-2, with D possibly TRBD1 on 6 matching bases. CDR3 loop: CASSKDSPNTGELFF. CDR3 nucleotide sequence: TGTGCCAGCTCTAAGGACAGTCCAAACACCGGGGAGCTGTTTTTT.